This T cell receptor beta chain was captured by sequencing in a study of ipilimumab plus nivolumab after autologous stem cell transplantation (dated by TCRdb to about 2021). Study-level background: The median number of doses received by trial patients was about five for ipilimumab and roughly eight for nivolumab. The DLBCL cohort included primary refractory and relapsed disease, with 18-month progression-free survival of approximately 86% and 30% respectively. Patients in the trial were undergoing autologous transplant and had high-risk diffuse large B cell lymphoma, mature T cell lymphoma, or multiple myeloma. The intent-to-treat population of the trial was made up of a few dozen patients. Summary of the overall study and its limitations: The authors concluded that combined checkpoint inhibition appeared tolerable when used as consolidation after transplant. According to the authors, a biologic rationale for studying the approach further came from T cell receptor repertoire, regulatory T cell phenotype and gut microbiota profiles.

Points on this clone: Its binding antigen is unknown. It has no much larger one-base neighbor in the sample; base qualities were not kept.

Deletion took 5 bases off V and 1 base off J, with a span of 12 bases between the germline ends. The CDR3, cysteine through phenylalanine, is 14 amino acids long. Only the CDR3 DNA is retained, 42 bases long and in frame from the first base. CDR1 SGHTA and CDR2 FQGNSA were looked up in the germline V gene. Library generation was performed with the immunoSEQ multiplex PCR assay. Drawn from immuneACCESS, this table holds only the in-frame rearrangements with V and J called that TCRdb kept. Clones are partly lost; checked studies trace under half to an unresolved V gene and leave the rest unexplained. The sample has roughly 20,000 clones on record, over 70% of them singletons. Of the sample, roughly a fifth falls within the top ten clones. Checkpoint therapy was initiated 14 to 28 days after autologous transplant, and ipilimumab was administered at 1 mg/kg intravenously on day 1 of selected weeks. The nivolumab dose was 3 mg/kg intravenously, delivered on day 1 of weeks 1, 4, 7, 10, and every two weeks through week 26. This Phase Ib clinical trial tested ipilimumab plus nivolumab, a combined checkpoint inhibition, as consolidation after autologous stem cell transplantation.

The chain uses TRBV7-2 and TRBJ2-7; perhaps TRBD2 is the D gene, with 6 bases matching. The receptor's source is a male donor with diffuse large B-cell lymphoma. Specimen: PBMCs, collected in a trial of ipilimumab plus nivolumab as post-transplant consolidation. The CDR3 is CASSDTGTSYEQYF. The sequence in DNA is TGTGCCAGCAGCGATACCGGGACTTCCTACGAGCAGTACTTC.